This TCR beta chain was found in a study of blood T cell repertoires in COVID-19. Libraries were prepared by immunoSEQ multiplex PCR; TCRdb keeps only in-frame clonotypes and omits some of them. Of 150,000 to 200,000 clones listed, about 80% are singletons. Up to 2 weeks before entering the study, exposed participants had met a COVID-19 case. V was cut by 1 base and J by 1 base, with 7 bases left in between. Germline values: CDR1 SGHVS, CDR2 FQNEAQ. The CDR3 is 14 amino acids. Sequencing was done on a sample of PBMCs or T cells enriched from blood (not recorded which). The J gene is TRBJ1-1, the V gene TRBV7-8; D call uncertain. The receptor's source is a man aged 55 to 70 who had been exposed to COVID-19. The CDR3 loop is CASSLGPQNTEAFF. The CDR3 DNA sequence: TGTGCCAGCAGCTTAGGTCCCCAGAACACTGAAGCTTTCTTT. Full variable domain (outside the CDR3, taken from reference TRBV7-8 and TRBJ1-1): GAGVSQSPRYKVAKRGQDVALRCDPISGHVSLFWYQQALGQGPEFLTYFQNEAQLDKSGLPSDRFFAERPEGSVSTLKIQRTQQEDSAVYLCASSLGPQNTEAFFGQGTRLTVV.